The 23 T cell receptor beta chains below were found in one sample sequenced in a study of blood T cell repertoires in COVID-19. Assay: immunoSEQ multiplex PCR; the TCRdb copy retains only in-frame clones and omits some. This table has some 270,000 clones, approximately 89% appearing once. The sequenced sample was PBMCs or T cells enriched from blood (not recorded which). The source of these receptors is an older woman who had recovered from COVID-19.

The rearrangement uses TRBV3-1 (or the pseudogene TRBV3-2) and TRBJ1-2, with 9 bases lining up with TRBD1. Looked up from germline, CDR1 is LGHDT and CDR2 is YNNKEL (reference sequence). The CDR3 spans 12 residues. V was pared by 8 bases and J by 8 bases, with 6 bases of the junction left unmatched. The chain's CDR3 is CASGTGPGGYTF. The CDR3 DNA sequence: TGTGCCAGCGGGACAGGGCCGGGCGGCTACACCTTC.

J is TRBJ1-2 and V is TRBV28; D call uncertain. The V gene's germline CDR1 is MDHEN and CDR2 SYDVKM. The CDR3 covers 14 residues. The germline V and J ends were trimmed by 2 bases and 1 base, with 8 bases remaining between them. CDR3 amino acids: CASSLDNHNYGYTF. The CDR3 coding sequence is TGTGCCAGCAGTTTAGACAACCATAACTATGGCTACACCTTC.

The chain employs TRBV4-1 and TRBJ1-1, with TRBD1 matching 12 bases. The CDR3 runs to 17 residues. Germline CDR1 and CDR2: MGHRA and YSYEKL. The trim removed 1 base at V and 1 base at J, leaving 4 bases unmatched. Here the CDR3 DNA reads TGCGCCAGCAGCCAAGCCGGGACAGGGGGCCAGAACACTGAAGCTTTCTTT. Translation gives CASSQAGTGGQNTEAFF.

This chain uses TRBV19 with TRBJ2-3, with D tentatively TRBD1 (6 bases). This CDR3 spans 12 amino acids. The V gene lost 5 bases and the J gene lost 6 bases, with 9 bases spanning the gap. Germline assignment: CDR1 LNHDA and CDR2 SQIVND (reference sequence). The CDR3 bases are TGTGCCAGTAGTCAGGGGACCGATACGCAGTATTTT. It is translated as CASSQGTDTQYF.

The genes are TRBV5-4 and TRBJ2-7; D possibly corresponds to TRBD1 (5 bases). Germline V gene sequence: CDR1 SGHNT, CDR2 YYREEE (reference sequence). The V end lost 0 bases, the J end lost 4 bases, and 8 bases lay between the germline ends. The CDR3 has 13 amino acids. DNA of the CDR3: TGTGCCAGCAGCTTGGGTGGACAATACGAGCAGTACTTC. It specifies CASSLGGQYEQYF.

The chain employs TRBV5-1 and TRBJ2-5, with D perhaps TRBD2 (6 bases). CDR3 length equals 13 residues. Germline assignment: CDR1 SGHRS and CDR2 YFSETQ. V lost 0 bases and J lost 3, with 6 bases in between. The CDR3 nucleotides read TGCGCCAGCAGCTTGGGCGGGGAAGAGACCCAGTACTTC. Translation: CASSLGGEETQYF.

The genes are TRBV5-1 and TRBJ2-5; TRBD1 is a possible D gene (6 bases). The CDR3 sequence is 15 residues long. Trimming removed 0 bases from V and 2 bases from J, with 11 bases in between. The germline gives CDR1 SGHRS, CDR2 YFSETQ. CDR3 sequence (DNA): TGCGCCAGCAGCTTGGTTGTCAGGGGACAAGAGACCCAGTACTTC. Amino acid sequence: CASSLVVRGQETQYF.

The rearrangement uses TRBV6-5 and TRBJ1-1; D unresolved. Germline V gene sequence: CDR1 MNHEY, CDR2 SVGAGI. CDR3 length equals 12 residues. V lost 5 bases to trimming and J lost 7 bases, with 11 bases between them. The CDR3 coding sequence is TGTGCCAGCAGTACATCGGGAATTGAAGCTTTCTTT. Its protein product is CASSTSGIEAFF.

The V gene is TRBV5-1, the J gene TRBJ1-6, with 7 positions matching TRBD1. The germline CDR1 and CDR2 sequences are SGHRS and YFSETQ. The CDR3 is made up of 15 amino acids. Trimming cost V 4 bases and J 6 bases; bases outside gene matches: 7. CDR3: CASSQGQSSNSPLHF. CDR3 in DNA: TGCGCCAGCAGCCAGGGACAGAGTAGTAATTCACCCCTCCACTTT.

Only one count was recorded for this clone. The chain joins TRBV29-1 to TRBJ2-7; maybe TRBD1 (5 bases). Trimming left V 4 bases short and J 0 bases short, with 7 bases between. The CDR3 consists of 12 residues. CDR1 and CDR2 from the germline V gene are SQVTM and ANQGSEA. The CDR3 sequence: CSVAGASYEQYF. The CDR3 DNA reads as TGCAGCGTTGCTGGGGCCTCCTACGAGCAGTACTTC.

The sample holds one count of this clone. V gene TRBV7-8 combines with J gene TRBJ2-7; TRBD2 agrees at 14 bases. The germline V gene encodes CDR1 SGHVS and CDR2 FQNEAQ. This CDR3 contains 18 residues. V lost 5 bases and J lost 7; bases outside the gene matches: 16. The CDR3 reads CASSTTNPGLAGVGEQYF. CDR3 in DNA: TGTGCCAGCAGCACGACGAACCCGGGACTAGCGGGAGTGGGGGAGCAGTACTTC.

The chain carries TRBV11-2 and TRBJ2-7; TRBD1 agrees at 9 bases. This CDR3 is built from 15 residues. Trimming at V came to 0 bases and at J to 3 bases, leaving 3 bases not matched to a gene. Germline V gives CDR1 SGHAT, CDR2 FQNNGV. This CDR3 is CASSLDRTGVYEQYF. CDR3 nucleotide sequence: TGTGCCAGCAGCTTAGATCGGACAGGGGTCTACGAGCAGTACTTC.

V is TRBV30 and J is TRBJ2-1; 11 bases match TRBD2. The CDR3 covers 14 residues. V was clipped by 2 bases and J by 5 bases; unmatched bases: 2. Germline-derived CDR1 and CDR2 are GTSNPN and SVGIG (reference sequence). The chain's CDR3 is CAWSTSGSDNEQFF. The CDR3 DNA reads TGTGCCTGGAGTACTAGCGGGAGCGACAATGAGCAGTTCTTC.

This chain uses TRBV5-1 with TRBJ1-2; D is undetermined. The germline V gene has CDR1 SGHRS and CDR2 YFSETQ. Trimming removed 0 bases at V and 8 bases at J, with 8 bases between. The CDR3 is made up of 12 amino acids. CDR3 amino acids: CASSLDSMGYTF. The DNA of the CDR3 is TGCGCCAGCAGCTTGGACTCGATGGGCTACACCTTC.

As DNA, the CDR3 is TGTGCCAGCAGCCCGACACCTACTAACTATGGCTACACCTTC. Encoded protein: CASSPTPTNYGYTF. This rearrangement joins TRBV28 to TRBJ1-2; D is ambiguous. Germline lookup yields CDR1 MDHEN and CDR2 SYDVKM. This CDR3 has 14 amino acids. Trimming took off 6 bases at V and 0 bases at J, with 11 bases between the two ends.

This chain uses TRBV5-4 with TRBJ2-2; perhaps TRBD2 as D (6 bases). V lost 5 bases and J lost 0, with 11 bases in between. This CDR3 spans 15 amino acids. Germline V gives CDR1 SGHNT, CDR2 YYREEE (reference sequence). CDR3: CASRGDFANTGELFF. CDR3 bases: TGTGCCAGCAGAGGGGACTTCGCGAACACCGGGGAGCTGTTTTTT. Full variable domain (outside the CDR3, taken from reference TRBV5-4 and TRBJ2-2): ETGVTQSPTHLIKTRGQQVTLRCSSQSGHNTVSWYQQALGQGPQFIFQYYREEENGRGNFPPRFSGLQFPNYSSELNVNALELDDSALYLCASRGDFANTGELFFGEGSRLTVL.

V gene TRBV21-1 combines with J gene TRBJ1-1; the table's D call TRBD1 went unverified against the DNA. TRBV21-1 is a documented pseudogene. This CDR3 contains 14 residues. The CDR3 loop reads CASSSEQGNTEAFF. The CDR3 nucleotides read TGTGCCAGCAGCTCCGAACAGGGGAACACTGAAGCTTTCTTT.

This clone was seen just once. The rearrangement uses TRBV4-2 and TRBJ2-1, with 8 bases that match TRBD2. This CDR3 has 16 residues. Losses at the gene ends were 0 bases for V and 3 bases for J; bases not matched to a gene: 4. CDR1 is LGHNA and CDR2 is YNFKEQ in the germline V gene. The CDR3 DNA is TGTGCCAGCAGCCAAGAGTCTAGCGGGCTCTACAATGAGCAGTTCTTC. The encoded protein is CASSQESSGLYNEQFF.

V gene TRBV7-9 combines with J gene TRBJ1-6; D is unclear. Germline CDR1 is SEHNR and CDR2 is FQNEAQ (reference sequence). V was clipped by 1 base and J by 10 bases, with 17 bases between them. This CDR3 has 16 amino acids. In DNA, the CDR3 is TGTGCCAGCAGCTTAGGAGCCATCCTTCAAACCTCACCCCTCCACTTT. Translated, it gives CASSLGAILQTSPLHF.

This sequence joins TRBV27 and TRBJ2-7, with 7 nucleotides matching TRBD1. Germline-derived CDR1 and CDR2 are MNHEY and SMNVEV (reference sequence). CDR3 size: 13 residues. J lost 2 bases, V lost 5 bases, and 3 bases had no gene match. CDR3 in DNA: TGTGCCAGCAGTCACGGGACAGCCTACGAGCAGTACTTC. Translated, it gives CASSHGTAYEQYF.

The chain carries TRBV6-5 and TRBJ1-4, with D unclear. The CDR3 extends over 15 amino acids. Germline V gene sequence: CDR1 MNHEY, CDR2 SVGAGI. Trimming pared 7 bases from V and 4 bases from J, leaving 16 bases between. This CDR3 reads CASTLRGASNEKLFF. The CDR3 DNA is TGTGCCAGCACTCTCCGGGGAGCTAGTAATGAAAAACTGTTTTTT.

The gene calls are TRBV13 and TRBJ2-1; the match to TRBD2 covers 11 bases. The V and J ends lost 3 bases and 5 bases, in that order; junction bases with no gene match: 3. This CDR3 is 15 amino acids long. Per germline, CDR1 PRHDT and CDR2 FYEKMQ (reference sequence). CDR3 in DNA: TGTGCCAGCAGCTTCCAGGGACTAGCGGACAATGAGCAGTTCTTC. It translates to CASSFQGLADNEQFF.

J is TRBJ1-1 and V is TRBV7-3; D is ambiguous. The V end lost 1 base, the J end lost 5 bases, and 8 bases lay between the germline ends. Germline loops: CDR1 SGHTA, CDR2 FQGTGA. There are 13 residues in the CDR3. The CDR3 region is CASSLNTQTEAFF. CDR3 bases: TGTGCCAGCAGCTTAAACACCCAGACTGAAGCTTTCTTT.